This T cell receptor beta chain was captured in a study of CD8 T cells in Susac syndrome. Study overall: At the time of blood draw, patients with Susac syndrome were therapy-naive, receiving corticosteroids, or receiving intravenous immunoglobulin alone.

Remarks on this clonotype: Its antigen remains unidentified.

TCR beta from blood CD8+ and CD4+ T cells was sequenced. Roughly 0.45 to 1 ug RNA was reverse transcribed with random hexamers. Amplification of TCR beta CDR3 used immunoSEQ multiplex PCR across 54 Vbeta and 13 Jbeta. TCRdb reanalysed the immunoSEQ multiplex PCR reads using MiXCR and keeps one entry per CDR3 protein. The data hold over 150,000 distinct CDR3 sequences, with more than 95% observed a single time. General study points: The CD4+ T cell repertoires that were profiled in Susac syndrome showed no clonal expansion.

This TCR came from a human donor with Susac syndrome. Sequenced: CD4+ T cells from PBMCs.

The CDR3 DNA reads as TGCAGTGCTAAGGGTAGGGAGACCCAGTACTTC. Amino acid sequence: CSAKGRETQYF. This chain joins TRBV20-1 and TRBJ2-5; no firm D call. Trimming took 4 bases from V and 5 from J, leaving 8 bases between them. CDR3 size: 11 residues. CDR1 is DFQATT and CDR2 is SNEGSKA in the germline V gene (reference sequence).